This is a list of T cell receptor beta chains from one sample in a study of blood T cell repertoires in COVID-19. The table came from immunoSEQ multiplex PCR; TCRdb's copy has only in-frame clones and leaves some out. The repertoire holds approximately 26,000 clones, with 85% to 90% as singletons. The sample consisted of peripheral blood. These receptors all stem from a man in his 70s with active COVID-19. The CDR3 runs from the conserved cysteine through the conserved F or W. A D gene is named only where the DNA matches it firmly. The size entry is marked missing in some rows and otherwise reads once, few, many or a size class.

clone_size,d_call,j_call,v_call,cdr3_nt,cdr3_aa
NA,NA,TRBJ2-2,TRBV5-6,TGTGCCAGCAGCCAACACCGGGACACCAACACCGGGGAGCTGTTTTTT,CASSQHRDTNTGELFF
NA,TRBD1,TRBJ1-2,TRBV5-4,TGTGCCAGCAGCTCGACAGGGTCGGCCTATGGCTACACCTTC,CASSSTGSAYGYTF
NA,TRBD1,TRBJ1-5,TRBV11-3,TGTGCCAGCAGCCCTTTCGGACAGGTTTCACTCAATCAGCCCCAGCATTTT,CASSPFGQVSLNQPQHF
NA,TRBD1,TRBJ2-7,TRBV9,TGTGCCAGCAGCGTAGCTGGACAGGGGGAAATCTACGAGCAGTACTTC,CASSVAGQGEIYEQYF
NA,TRBD1,TRBJ2-7,TRBV11-1,TGTGCCAGCAGCCCGACAGGGGGCTACGAGCAGTACTTC,CASSPTGGYEQYF
NA,NA,TRBJ2-7,TRBV11-2,TGTGCCAGCAGCTTAGAGGCAAGTGGCGAGCAGTACTTC,CASSLEASGEQYF
NA,NA,TRBJ2-1,TRBV24-1,TGTGCCACCAGTGATACGAGGGCAAATAATGAGCAGTTCTTC,CATSDTRANNEQFF
NA,NA,TRBJ1-4,TRBV11-2,TGTGCCAGCACCCTCCAGACAGTCCGGGAAAAACTGTTTTTT,CASTLQTVREKLFF
NA,TRBD1,TRBJ2-7,TRBV4-2,TGTGCCAGCAGCCGGTGGGGACAGGGTGTTGGCGAGCAGTACTTC,CASSRWGQGVGEQYF
NA,NA,TRBJ2-3,TRBV15,TGTGCCACCAGCAGGGGGACTAGCACAGATACGCAGTATTTT,CATSRGTSTDTQYF
NA,NA,TRBJ2-1,TRBV5-5,TGTGCCAGCAGCGAGGACTTCTCCTACAATGAGCAGTTCTTC,CASSEDFSYNEQFF
NA,TRBD2,TRBJ2-3,TRBV19,TGTGCCAGTTCCCTAGCGGGGGGGCCTGATACGCAGTATTTT,CASSLAGGPDTQYF
NA,TRBD2,TRBJ2-5,TRBV7-7,TGTGCTAGCAGCTTAGGAGCGGGGCAAGAGACCCAGTACTTC,CASSLGAGQETQYF
NA,NA,TRBJ1-1,TRBV19,TGTGCCAGTAGTATACAGGGAATGAACACTGAAGCTTTCTTT,CASSIQGMNTEAFF
once,TRBD1,TRBJ1-2,TRBV13,TGTGCCAGCAGCCCCCCCGGGATTGCAGGGGGCTATGGCTACACCTTC,CASSPPGIAGGYGYTF
NA,NA,TRBJ1-5,TRBV28,TGTGCCAGCAGCCCCGGGGGAAGAGGGCAGCCCCAGCATTTT,CASSPGGRGQPQHF
NA,TRBD2,TRBJ2-3,TRBV11-2,TGTGCCAGCAGCGAGATGGCTAGCGGGGGGGCACATACGCAGTATTTT,CASSEMASGGAHTQYF
NA,NA,TRBJ2-5,TRBV7-9,TGTGCCAGCAGCTTACTGATGAGACAAGAGACCCAGTACTTC,CASSLLMRQETQYF
NA,NA,TRBJ1-4,TRBV7-2,TGTGCCAGCAGCTTGACAGGCAGTGGTGAAAAACTGTTTTTT,CASSLTGSGEKLFF
NA,NA,TRBJ2-3,TRBV7-3,TGTGCCAGCAGCTCCTCTCGTGGAGGGAGCACAGATACGCAGTATTTT,CASSSSRGGSTDTQYF
few,TRBD1,TRBJ1-6,TRBV11-2,TGTGCCAGCAGCTTAGAGACAGGGACAAATTCACCCCTCCACTTT,CASSLETGTNSPLHF
NA,NA,TRBJ2-7,TRBV29-1,TGCAGCGTTGCCCCAGGGGTTGGCGAGCAGTACTTC,CSVAPGVGEQYF
NA,TRBD1,TRBJ2-7,TRBV5-8,TGTGCCAGCAGCTGGGGACAGGGCGGTCTCTACGAGCAGTACTTC,CASSWGQGGLYEQYF
NA,TRBD1,TRBJ1-1,TRBV18,TGTGCCAGCTCACCACCCGGACAGGGGGTGGGGAGGAGTACTGAAGCTTTCTTT,CASSPPGQGVGRSTEAFF
NA,NA,TRBJ2-3,TRBV5-6,TGTGCCAGCAGCCTGACAGGACCAAATACGCAGTATTTT,CASSLTGPNTQYF
NA,NA,TRBJ2-7,TRBV5-4,TGTGCCAGCAGCTTCCAGGGCGGCTACGAGCAGTACTTC,CASSFQGGYEQYF
NA,TRBD2,TRBJ2-1,TRBV7-2,TGTGCCAGCAGCCAGCGGGGGGGGACCCTCTTTGTAAAGCAGTTCTTC,CASSQRGGTLFVKQFF
NA,NA,TRBJ1-6,TRBV5-1,TGCGCCAGCAGCTTTTTAGGAGCAGCAAATTCACCCCTCCACTTT,CASSFLGAANSPLHF
NA,TRBD1,TRBJ1-2,TRBV7-9,TGTGCCAGCAGCTCCGGACAGGGGGCGACTGGCTACACCTTC,CASSSGQGATGYTF
NA,NA,TRBJ2-7,TRBV4-1,TGCGCCAGCAGCCAAGGGAGAGGGAGAGAGCAGTACTTC,CASSQGRGREQYF
NA,NA,TRBJ1-1,TRBV10-3,TGTGCCATCATCCGGACACCTAACACTGAAGCTTTCTTT,CAIIRTPNTEAFF
NA,NA,TRBJ1-4,TRBV30,TGTGCCTGGAGTCCCGACAGGTCCGGTAAAAAACTGTTTTTT,CAWSPDRSGKKLFF